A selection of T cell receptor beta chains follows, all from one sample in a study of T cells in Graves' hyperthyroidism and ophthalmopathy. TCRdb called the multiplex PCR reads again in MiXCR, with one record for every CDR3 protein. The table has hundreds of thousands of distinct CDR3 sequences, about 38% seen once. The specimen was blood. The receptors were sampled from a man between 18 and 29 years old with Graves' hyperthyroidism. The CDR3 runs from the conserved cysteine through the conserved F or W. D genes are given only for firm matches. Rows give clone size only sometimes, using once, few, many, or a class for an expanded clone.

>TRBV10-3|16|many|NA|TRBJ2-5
CAISESVAVLQETQYF
TGTGCCATCAGTGAGTCAGTAGCGGTCCTCCAAGAGACCCAGTACTTC
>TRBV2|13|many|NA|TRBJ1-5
CASSDPGTGTQHF
TGTGCCAGCAGTGACCCTGGGACGGGTACCCAGCATTTT
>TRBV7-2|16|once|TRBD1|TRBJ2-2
CASSFAGTVNTGELFF
TGTGCCAGCAGCTTTGCCGGGACAGTGAACACCGGGGAGCTGTTTTTT
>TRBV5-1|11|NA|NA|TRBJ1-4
CASGQTIQGVF
TGCGCCAGCGGCCAGACAATACAGGGAGTTTTT
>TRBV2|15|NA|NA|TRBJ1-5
CASSLTGVDGQPQHF
TGTGCCAGCAGCTTGACAGGAGTTGATGGACAGCCCCAGCATTTT
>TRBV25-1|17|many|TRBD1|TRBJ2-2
CASSDLPGTGGTGELFF
TGTGCCAGCAGTGACTTACCCGGGACAGGTGGGACCGGGGAGCTGTTTTTT
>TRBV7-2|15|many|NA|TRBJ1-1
CASSSLGAANTEAFF
TGTGCCAGCAGCTCCCTGGGGGCCGCGAACACTGAAGCTTTCTTT
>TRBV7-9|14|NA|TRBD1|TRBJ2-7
CASSGGQTNYEQYF
TGTGCCAGCAGCGGGGGACAGACTAACTACGAGCAGTACTTC
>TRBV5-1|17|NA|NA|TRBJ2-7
CASSLPDVGPSSYEQYF
TGCGCCAGCAGCTTGCCCGACGTCGGGCCAAGCTCCTACGAGCAGTACTTC
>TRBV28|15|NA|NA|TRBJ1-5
CASSPRGNGNQPQHF
TGTGCCAGCAGCCCGAGGGGGAATGGCAATCAGCCCCAGCATTTT
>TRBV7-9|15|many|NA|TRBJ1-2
CASSLSGPGGDGYTF
TGTGCCAGCAGCTTATCGGGGCCCGGGGGAGACGGCTACACCTTC
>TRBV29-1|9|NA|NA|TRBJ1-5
CSVEEPQHF
TGCAGCGTTGAAGAGCCCCAGCATTTT
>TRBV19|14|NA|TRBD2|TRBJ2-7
CATFTSGATYEQYF
TGTGCCACCTTTACTAGCGGGGCTACCTACGAGCAGTACTTC
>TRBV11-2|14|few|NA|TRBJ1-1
CASSWDGDGAEAFF
TGTGCCAGCAGCTGGGACGGGGATGGGGCTGAAGCTTTCTTT
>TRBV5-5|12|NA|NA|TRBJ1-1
CASSPGHSEAFF
TGTGCCAGCAGCCCAGGGCACAGCGAAGCTTTCTTT
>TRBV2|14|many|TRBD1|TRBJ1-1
CASDWQGGRTEAFF
TGTGCCAGCGATTGGCAAGGGGGCAGAACTGAAGCTTTCTTT
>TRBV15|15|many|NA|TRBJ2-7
CATSREGATTYEQYF
TGTGCCACCAGCAGAGAGGGAGCGACAACCTACGAGCAGTACTTC
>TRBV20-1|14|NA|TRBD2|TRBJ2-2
CSARLAGVTGELFF
TGCAGTGCTAGACTAGCGGGAGTCACCGGGGAGCTGTTTTTT
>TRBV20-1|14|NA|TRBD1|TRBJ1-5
CSAPRGRGNQPQHF
TGCAGTGCTCCGAGGGGGCGGGGGAATCAGCCCCAGCATTTT
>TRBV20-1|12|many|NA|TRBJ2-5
CSARGARETQYF
TGCAGTGCTAGGGGCGCTAGGGAGACCCAGTACTTC